This passage covers 27 T cell receptor beta chains from one sample sequenced in a study of CD8 T cell repertoires and HIV-1 epitope variants. The data were produced by immunoSEQ multiplex PCR, yet TCRdb's version contains in-frame clones alone and is incomplete. The sample includes about 95,000 clones, almost 75% of them seen just once. Sequencing was performed on uncultured baseline CD8+ T cells from peripheral blood mononuclear cells (PBMCs). Receptor source: a male donor with HIV.

The chain combines TRBV9 with TRBJ2-1; 7 nucleotides agree with TRBD2. This CDR3 comprises 14 residues. In germline, CDR1 is SGDLS, CDR2 YYNGEE. Trimming at V came to 6 bases and at J to 0 bases, leaving 3 bases not matched to a gene. CDR3 loop: CASTGDYSYNEQFF. The CDR3 DNA sequence: TGTGCCAGCACCGGGGACTACTCCTACAATGAGCAGTTCTTC.

V usage is TRBV28 and J usage is TRBJ2-7; 7 nucleotides align to TRBD1. From germline, CDR1 is MDHEN and CDR2 SYDVKM. The V gene end was trimmed by 2 bases and the J gene end by 5 bases; junction bases not matched to a gene: 15. The CDR3 has 17 residues. The CDR3, as DNA: TGTGCCAGCAGTTTAGGGACAAGACCGACAGGGTCCGACGAGCAGTACTTC. Protein product: CASSLGTRPTGSDEQYF.

J is TRBJ2-2 and V is TRBV5-1; 8 positions match TRBD1. CDR3 length: 16 amino acids. Looked up from germline, CDR1 is SGHRS and CDR2 is YFSETQ. The V segment lost 3 bases and the J segment 1 base; nucleotides outside the gene matches: 5. The CDR3 DNA is TGCGCCAGCAGCTACTCCGGGACAGGGAACACCGGGGAGCTGTTTTTT. Translation gives CASSYSGTGNTGELFF.

The chain is built from TRBV6-6 and TRBJ1-1; D is possibly TRBD1 (6 bases). The CDR3 has 14 residues. The ends were cut back, 5 bases at V and 3 bases at J, with 13 bases in the middle. Germline CDR1 reads MNHNY; CDR2 reads SVGAGI (reference sequence). The CDR3 coding sequence is TGTGCCAGCAGTGGCACGACAGGAGACACTGAAGCTTTCTTT. It encodes CASSGTTGDTEAFF.

The chain couples TRBV5-1 to TRBJ2-7; tentative D call: TRBD2 (5 bases). The CDR3 totals 14 residues. Germline V gene data show CDR1 as SGHRS and CDR2 as YFSETQ. Trimming removed 0 bases at V and 3 bases at J, with 10 bases between. The CDR3 bases are TGCGCCAGCAGCTTGGACGCGGGTGGCTACGAGCAGTACTTC. Translating gives CASSLDAGGYEQYF.

J is TRBJ2-1 and V is TRBV6-5; perhaps TRBD1 as D (7 bases). This CDR3 has 13 residues. V lost 6 bases to trimming and J lost 7 bases, with 13 bases between them. Germline assignment: CDR1 MNHEY and CDR2 SVGAGI. The CDR3 DNA is TGTGCCAGCAGGGGGGGACAGAGAAATGAGCAGTTCTTC. It translates to CASRGGQRNEQFF.

As concerns this clone: The same CDR3 is also encoded by other DNA sequences in this sample. This sequence joins TRBV7-9 and TRBJ2-5; D remains unclear. The CDR3 totals 12 residues. Trimming pared 0 bases from V and 3 bases from J, leaving 2 bases between. Germline assignment: CDR1 SEHNR and CDR2 FQNEAQ (reference sequence). CDR3 nucleotides: TGTGCCAGCAGCTTAGCTAAAGAGACCCAGTACTTC. Translated: CASSLAKETQYF.

This chain uses TRBV13 with TRBJ2-7; D is uncertain. In germline, CDR1 is PRHDT, CDR2 FYEKMQ (reference sequence). Trimming shortened V by 3 bases and J by 5 bases, and 20 bases separated the two germline ends. There are 16 residues in the CDR3. CDR3 residues: CASSFRPPSSIDEQYF. The CDR3 bases are TGTGCCAGCAGCTTCCGTCCCCCGTCCTCCATCGACGAGCAGTACTTC.

V gene TRBV5-6 combines with J gene TRBJ1-5; D remains unclear. Trimming took 0 bases from V and 5 from J, leaving 12 bases between them. This CDR3 is 15 amino acids long. Per germline, CDR1 SGHDT and CDR2 YYEEEE. CDR3 DNA: TGTGCCAGCAGCTTGGGGGGAGGGCCTCATCAGCCCCAGCATTTT. This codes for CASSLGGGPHQPQHF.

The rearrangement uses TRBV5-4 and TRBJ2-3; D remains ambiguous. The V end lost 1 base, the J end lost 6 bases, and 6 bases lay between the germline ends. The CDR3 runs 12 residues. CDR1 is SGHNT and CDR2 is YYREEE in the germline V gene (reference sequence). The CDR3 reads CASSLSRDTQYF. In DNA form, the CDR3 reads TGTGCCAGCAGCTTGAGTAGGGATACGCAGTATTTT.

The chain couples TRBV29-1 to TRBJ2-2; D call uncertain. This CDR3 has 11 amino acids. Per the germline V gene, CDR1 is SQVTM and CDR2 is ANQGSEA. The V end was cut by 3 bases, the J end by 5 bases, with 4 bases between. The CDR3 nucleotides are TGCAGCGTTGACATTACCGGGGAGCTGTTTTTT. This sequence encodes CSVDITGELFF.

V usage is TRBV28 and J usage is TRBJ2-7, with no clear D. The CDR3 covers 14 residues. Germline-derived CDR1 and CDR2 are MDHEN and SYDVKM. V gave up 5 bases and J gave up 2 bases, with 13 bases separating them. The CDR3 is CASSVQSVAYEQYF. CDR3 DNA: TGTGCCAGCAGTGTCCAGTCCGTTGCCTACGAGCAGTACTTC.

The genes are TRBV18 and TRBJ2-7; 9 nucleotides align to TRBD2. The CDR3 loop spans 15 amino acids. Per the germline V gene, CDR1 is KGHSH and CDR2 is LQKENI. J gave up 7 bases and V 2 bases, and 9 bases lay outside the gene matches. The CDR3 DNA sequence: TGTGCCAGCTCACCAAAGGCGGGAGGGGCCGGGGAGCAGTACTTC. This translates into CASSPKAGGAGEQYF.

This clone has only a few counts. The V gene is TRBV18, the J gene TRBJ2-3, with 10 bases aligning to TRBD2. Looked up from germline, CDR1 is KGHSH and CDR2 is LQKENI. This CDR3 contains 15 residues. The J segment lost 3 bases and the V segment lost 2 bases, leaving 2 bases of the junction unmatched. The CDR3 here is CASSPSGRATDTQYF. As DNA, the CDR3 is TGTGCCAGCTCACCAAGCGGGAGGGCAACAGATACGCAGTATTTT.

This chain joins TRBV25-1 and TRBJ1-1, with a weak D call TRBD1 (5 bases). V was cut by 2 bases and J by 1 base, with 8 bases left in between. In germline, CDR1 is MGHDK, CDR2 SYGVNS. The CDR3 runs 14 residues. The CDR3 here is CASSEEQENTEAFF. As DNA, the CDR3 is TGTGCCAGCAGTGAAGAACAGGAGAACACTGAAGCTTTCTTT.

Note on this clone: An end of the junction differs from the germline gene, which may be a read error. The V call is TRBV7-7, the J call TRBJ2-3, with a tentative D call TRBD1 (5 bases). Germline CDR1 and CDR2: SSHAT and FNYEAQ (reference sequence). The CDR3 has 13 residues. The CDR3 sequence: CASRSLQGDTQYF. DNA of the CDR3: TGTGCTAGCAGATCGCTTCAGGGAGATACGCAGTATTTT.

The rearrangement uses TRBV28 and TRBJ2-7; a possible D gene is TRBD2 (6 bases). Germline values: CDR1 MDHEN, CDR2 SYDVKM. The ends were cut back, 6 bases at V and 2 bases at J, with 17 bases in the middle. The CDR3 totals 15 residues. CDR3 region: CASRSLGGAAYEQYF. In nucleotides, the CDR3 is TGTGCCAGCAGATCCCTCGGGGGAGCGGCCTACGAGCAGTACTTC.

The CDR3 DNA reads TGCGCCAGCAGCCAAGATCCGAGACTAGCATCCAATGAGCAGTTCTTC. Its translation: CASSQDPRLASNEQFF. V gene TRBV4-3 combines with J gene TRBJ2-1, with 7 bases lining up with TRBD2. Germline V gene data show CDR1 as LGHNA and CDR2 as YSLEER. Trimming at V came to 0 bases and at J to 6 bases, leaving 8 bases not matched to a gene. The CDR3 spans 16 residues.

The chain couples TRBV18 to TRBJ1-5, with D perhaps matching TRBD1 (6 bases). Trimming cost V 3 bases and J 5 bases, with 14 bases left between them. CDR1 and CDR2 (germline): KGHSH, LQKENI. There are 15 residues in the CDR3. CDR3 loop: CASSPGAGVDQPQHF. CDR3 bases: TGTGCCAGCTCACCGGGGGCAGGGGTGGATCAGCCCCAGCATTTT.

This clone was observed a handful of times. V usage is TRBV27 and J usage is TRBJ2-1; D is possibly TRBD2 (6 bases). CDR1 is MNHEY and CDR2 is SMNVEV in the germline V gene (reference sequence). This CDR3 is 14 amino acids long. Trimming took off 2 bases at V and 12 bases at J, with 17 bases between the two ends. The CDR3 loop reads CASSLERAGLRQFF. CDR3 nucleotides: TGTGCCAGCAGTTTAGAGAGAGCGGGCCTTCGGCAGTTCTTC.

The chain is built from TRBV5-1 and TRBJ2-1; possible D gene TRBD1, 5 bases. This CDR3 spans 13 amino acids. V lost 4 bases and J 15 bases, leaving 20 bases between the germline ends. Germline CDR1 reads SGHRS; CDR2 reads YFSETQ. In DNA, the CDR3 is TGCGCCAGCAGCCCCTCGAGTGAAGGCCAGGGGTTCTTC. Its protein product is CASSPSSEGQGFF.

The rearrangement links TRBV19 to TRBJ2-4; 10 bases map to TRBD1. CDR3 length: 17 residues. The V segment lost 2 bases and the J segment 0 bases; nucleotides outside the gene matches: 4. Germline CDR1 reads LNHDA; CDR2 reads SQIVND (reference sequence). The CDR3 loop is CASSISGTGVAKNIQYF. CDR3 DNA: TGTGCCAGTAGTATATCCGGGACAGGGGTAGCCAAAAACATTCAGTACTTC.

This chain links TRBV5-4 with TRBJ1-2; possibly TRBD1 for D (6 bases). Trimming left V 4 bases short and J 3 bases short, with 16 bases between. Germline V gene data show CDR1 as SGHNT and CDR2 as YYREEE (reference sequence). The CDR3 loop spans 15 amino acids. The CDR3 DNA reads TGTGCCAGCAGCACATCCGACAGGCGACACTATGGCTACACCTTC. Protein product: CASSTSDRRHYGYTF.

This clone has a handful of counts. The chain carries TRBV7-2 and TRBJ1-2; D is undetermined. Germline V gene sequence: CDR1 SGHTA, CDR2 FQGNSA. CDR3 length: 14 amino acids. Trimming left V 1 base short and J 4 bases short, with 10 bases between. CDR3: CASSLVPSRYGYTF. The CDR3 nucleotides are TGTGCCAGCAGCTTAGTTCCGAGCCGCTATGGCTACACCTTC.

This clone turned up a few times. The V gene is TRBV2, the J gene TRBJ1-6; D is perhaps TRBD1 (6 bases). V shed 1 base and J shed 12 bases, with 16 bases lying between them. The CDR3 is 15 residues long. Germline CDR1 is SNHLY and CDR2 is FYNNEI. CDR3 loop: CASSEVPDRSGPLHF. Here the CDR3 DNA reads TGTGCCAGCAGTGAAGTACCCGACAGGTCGGGACCCCTCCACTTT.

V usage is TRBV6-1 and J usage is TRBJ2-2, with D unresolved. This CDR3 has 15 residues. The ends were cut back, 6 bases at V and 0 bases at J, with 11 bases in the middle. Germline assignment: CDR1 MNHNS and CDR2 SASEGT. The CDR3 nucleotides read TGTGCCAGCAGGGTAGATACCTCGAACACCGGGGAGCTGTTTTTT. It translates to CASRVDTSNTGELFF.

This chain links TRBV7-9 with TRBJ2-3; D perhaps matches TRBD2 (6 bases). Trimming took off 3 bases at V and 1 base at J, with 8 bases between the two ends. CDR1 is SEHNR and CDR2 is FQNEAQ in the germline V gene (reference sequence). This CDR3 has 14 residues. This chain's CDR3 is CASSFSGRTDTQYF. DNA for the CDR3: TGTGCCAGCAGCTTTAGCGGCCGCACAGATACGCAGTATTTT.